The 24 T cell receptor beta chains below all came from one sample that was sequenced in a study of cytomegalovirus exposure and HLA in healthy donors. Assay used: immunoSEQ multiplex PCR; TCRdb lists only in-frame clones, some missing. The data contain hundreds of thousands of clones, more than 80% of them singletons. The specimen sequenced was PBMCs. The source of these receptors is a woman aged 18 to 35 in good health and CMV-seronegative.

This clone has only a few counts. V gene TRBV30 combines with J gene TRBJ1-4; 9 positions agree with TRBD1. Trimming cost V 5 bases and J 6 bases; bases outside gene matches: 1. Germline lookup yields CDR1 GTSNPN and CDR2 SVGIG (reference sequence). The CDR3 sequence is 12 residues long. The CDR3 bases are TGTGCCTGGGACAGGGGGGATGAAAAACTGTTTTTT. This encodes CAWDRGDEKLFF.

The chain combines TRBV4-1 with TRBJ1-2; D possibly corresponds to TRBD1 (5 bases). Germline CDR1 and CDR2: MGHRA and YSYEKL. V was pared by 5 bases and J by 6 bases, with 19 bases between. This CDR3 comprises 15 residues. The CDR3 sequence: CASSYSQGRPDGYTF. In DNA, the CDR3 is TGCGCCAGCAGCTACTCCCAGGGAAGGCCAGATGGCTACACCTTC.

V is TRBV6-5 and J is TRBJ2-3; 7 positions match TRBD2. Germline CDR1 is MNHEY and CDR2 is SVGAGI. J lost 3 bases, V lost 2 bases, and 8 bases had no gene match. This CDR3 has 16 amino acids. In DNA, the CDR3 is TGTGCCAGCAGTTACCGGCGGGGCGGGAGAACAGATACGCAGTATTTT. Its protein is CASSYRRGGRTDTQYF.

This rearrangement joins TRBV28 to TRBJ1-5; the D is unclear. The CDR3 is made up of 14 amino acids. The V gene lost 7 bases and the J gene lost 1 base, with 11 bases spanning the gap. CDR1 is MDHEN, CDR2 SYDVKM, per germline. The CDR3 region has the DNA TGTGCCAGCATCTGGGCGGGAAGCAATCAGCCCCAGCATTTT. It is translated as CASIWAGSNQPQHF.

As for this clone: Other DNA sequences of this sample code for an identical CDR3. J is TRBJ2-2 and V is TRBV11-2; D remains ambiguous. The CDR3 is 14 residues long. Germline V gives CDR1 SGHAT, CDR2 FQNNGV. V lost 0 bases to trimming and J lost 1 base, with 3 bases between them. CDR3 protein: CASSLDLNTGELFF. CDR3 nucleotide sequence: TGTGCCAGCAGCTTAGACTTGAACACCGGGGAGCTGTTTTTT.

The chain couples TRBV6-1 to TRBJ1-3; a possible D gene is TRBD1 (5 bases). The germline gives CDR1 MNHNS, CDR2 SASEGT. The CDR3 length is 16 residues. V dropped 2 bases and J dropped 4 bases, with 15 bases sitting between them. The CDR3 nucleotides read TGTGCCAGCAGTGAACTCCAGGGCACCTCAGGAAACACCATATATTTT. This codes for CASSELQGTSGNTIYF.

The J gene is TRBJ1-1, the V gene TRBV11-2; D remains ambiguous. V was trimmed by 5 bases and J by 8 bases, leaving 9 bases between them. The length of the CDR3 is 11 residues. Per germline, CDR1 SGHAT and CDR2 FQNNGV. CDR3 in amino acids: CASSPAGEAFF. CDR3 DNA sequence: TGTGCCAGCAGCCCCGCCGGGGAAGCTTTCTTT.

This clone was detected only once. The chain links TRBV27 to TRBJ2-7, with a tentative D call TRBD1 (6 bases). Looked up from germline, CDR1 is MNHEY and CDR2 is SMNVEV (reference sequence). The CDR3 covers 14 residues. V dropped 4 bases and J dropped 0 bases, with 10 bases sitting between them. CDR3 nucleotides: TGTGCCAGCAGTTCACAGGGATACTCCTACGAGCAGTACTTC. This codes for CASSSQGYSYEQYF.

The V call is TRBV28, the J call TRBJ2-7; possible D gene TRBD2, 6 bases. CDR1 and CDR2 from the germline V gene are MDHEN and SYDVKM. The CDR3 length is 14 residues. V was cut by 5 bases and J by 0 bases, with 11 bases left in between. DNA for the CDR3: TGTGCCAGCAGTCCCGGGGACTTCTCCTACGAGCAGTACTTC. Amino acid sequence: CASSPGDFSYEQYF.

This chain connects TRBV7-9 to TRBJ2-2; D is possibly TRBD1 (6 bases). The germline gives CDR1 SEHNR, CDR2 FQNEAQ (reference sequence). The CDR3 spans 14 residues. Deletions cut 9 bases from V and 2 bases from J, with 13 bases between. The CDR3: CARSSGQNTGELFF. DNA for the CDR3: TGTGCCAGGTCGTCGGGACAAAACACCGGGGAGCTGTTTTTT.

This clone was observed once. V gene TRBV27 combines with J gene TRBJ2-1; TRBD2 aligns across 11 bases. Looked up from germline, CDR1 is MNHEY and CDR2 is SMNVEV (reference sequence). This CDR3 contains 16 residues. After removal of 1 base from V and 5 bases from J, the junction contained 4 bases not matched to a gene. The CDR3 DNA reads TGTGCCAGCAGTTTATTAACTAGCGGGAGACACAATGAGCAGTTCTTC. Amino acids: CASSLLTSGRHNEQFF.

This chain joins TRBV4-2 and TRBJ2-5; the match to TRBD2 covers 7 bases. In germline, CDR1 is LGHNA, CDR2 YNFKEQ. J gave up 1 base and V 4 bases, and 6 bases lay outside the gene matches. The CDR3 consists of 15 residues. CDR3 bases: TGTGCCAGCAGCCCAGGGACTAACTCCCAAGAGACCCAGTACTTC. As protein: CASSPGTNSQETQYF.

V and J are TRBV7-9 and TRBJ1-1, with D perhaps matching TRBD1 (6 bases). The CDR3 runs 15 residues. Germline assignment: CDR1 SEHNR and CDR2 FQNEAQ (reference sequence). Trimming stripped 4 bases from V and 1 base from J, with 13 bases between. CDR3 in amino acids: CASSSRGARNTEAFF. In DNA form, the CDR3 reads TGTGCCAGCAGCTCCCGGGGGGCCAGGAACACTGAAGCTTTCTTT.

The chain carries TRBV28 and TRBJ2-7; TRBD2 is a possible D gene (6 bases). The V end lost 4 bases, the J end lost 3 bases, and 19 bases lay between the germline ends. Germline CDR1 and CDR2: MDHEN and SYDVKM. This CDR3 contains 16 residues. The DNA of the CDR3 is TGTGCCAGCAGTTCCTGGGCCTTGGACTACCACTACGAGCAGTACTTC. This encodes CASSSWALDYHYEQYF.

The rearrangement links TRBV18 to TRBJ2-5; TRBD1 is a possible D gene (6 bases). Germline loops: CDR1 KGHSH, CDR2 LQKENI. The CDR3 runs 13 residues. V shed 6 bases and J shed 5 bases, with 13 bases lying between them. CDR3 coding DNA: TGTGCCAGCTCCCGGGACAACGCGGAGACCCAGTACTTC. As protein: CASSRDNAETQYF.

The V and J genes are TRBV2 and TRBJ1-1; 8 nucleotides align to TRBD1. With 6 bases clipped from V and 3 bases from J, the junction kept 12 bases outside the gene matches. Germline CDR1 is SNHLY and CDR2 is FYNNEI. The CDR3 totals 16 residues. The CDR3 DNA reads TGTGCCAGCAGAGAAACTGCCGGGACAGGATACACTGAAGCTTTCTTT. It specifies CASRETAGTGYTEAFF.

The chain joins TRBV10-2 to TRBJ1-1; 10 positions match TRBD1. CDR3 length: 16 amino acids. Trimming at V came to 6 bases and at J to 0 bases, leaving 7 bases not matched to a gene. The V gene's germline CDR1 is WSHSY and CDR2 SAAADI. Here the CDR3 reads CASRDRGRRMNTEAFF. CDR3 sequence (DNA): TGCGCCAGCAGGGACAGGGGGAGACGGATGAACACTGAAGCTTTCTTT.

The DNA of the CDR3 is TGTGCCAGTAGTATAGCACCAGGGCTAAACACTGAAGCTTTCTTT. This translates into CASSIAPGLNTEAFF. The chain joins TRBV19 to TRBJ1-1; possible D gene TRBD1, 5 bases. CDR3 length equals 15 residues. The germline V gene has CDR1 LNHDA and CDR2 SQIVND (reference sequence). The V and J ends lost 1 base and 2 bases respectively, with 11 bases between them.

CDR3 sequence reads: CASGFDQPQHF. CDR3 nucleotide sequence: TGTGCTAGTGGTTTCGATCAGCCCCAGCATTTT. V is TRBV12-5 and J is TRBJ1-5, with D uncertain. Between the trimmed V and J ends, which lost 3 bases and 5 bases, there was a span of 2 bases. The CDR3 covers 11 residues. Germline CDR1 is LGHNT and CDR2 is FRNRAP.

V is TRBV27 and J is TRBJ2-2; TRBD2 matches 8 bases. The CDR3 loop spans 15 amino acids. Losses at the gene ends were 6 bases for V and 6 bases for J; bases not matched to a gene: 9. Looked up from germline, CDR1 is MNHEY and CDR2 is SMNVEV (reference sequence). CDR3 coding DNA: TGTGCCAGCAGCGGACTAGCTCCTATCGCCGGGGAGCTGTTTTTT. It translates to CASSGLAPIAGELFF.

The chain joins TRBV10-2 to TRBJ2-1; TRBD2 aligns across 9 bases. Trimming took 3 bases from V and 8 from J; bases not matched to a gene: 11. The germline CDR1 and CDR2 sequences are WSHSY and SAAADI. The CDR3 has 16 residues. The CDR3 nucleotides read TGCGCCAGCAGTGACCTCCGGCGGGGGGGCAGCGATGAGCAGTTCTTC. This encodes CASSDLRRGGSDEQFF.

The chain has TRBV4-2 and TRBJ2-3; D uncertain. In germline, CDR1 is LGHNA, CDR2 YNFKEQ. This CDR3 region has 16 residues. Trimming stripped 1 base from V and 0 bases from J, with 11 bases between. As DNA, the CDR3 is TGTGCCAGCAGCCAAGCTATGTGGGCTAGCACAGATACGCAGTATTTT. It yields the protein CASSQAMWASTDTQYF.

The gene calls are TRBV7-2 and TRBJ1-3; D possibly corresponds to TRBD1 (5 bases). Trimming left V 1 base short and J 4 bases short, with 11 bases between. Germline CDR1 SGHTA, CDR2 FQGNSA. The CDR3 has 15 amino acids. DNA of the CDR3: TGTGCCAGCAGCTTAGTTACAGGAGCAGGAAACACCATATATTTT. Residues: CASSLVTGAGNTIYF.

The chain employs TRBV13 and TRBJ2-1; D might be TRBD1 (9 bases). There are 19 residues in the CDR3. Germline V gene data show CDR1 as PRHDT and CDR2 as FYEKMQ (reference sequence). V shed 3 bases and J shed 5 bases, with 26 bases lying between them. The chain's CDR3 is CASSFGQGRRLATHNEQFF. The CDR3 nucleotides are TGTGCCAGCAGCTTTGGACAGGGGCGACGACTAGCGACCCACAATGAGCAGTTCTTC.